This T cell receptor (beta chain) was recovered during a study of beta chain features in type 1 diabetes. A word on this clone: Its matching antigen is unknown.

Investigators reverse transcribed all isolated RNA, so they sequenced expressed TCRB transcripts. This table comes from immunoSEQ multiplex PCR, and its TCRdb copy is limited to in-frame clones, with some not included. This table has around 53,000 clones, 63% appearing once. Germline V lookup: CDR1 SGHTA, CDR2 FQGTGA. V shed 0 bases, J shed 2 bases, and the junction held 3 bases outside the gene matches. The CDR3 contains 17 residues. General study findings and limits: There was a moderate but significant shortening of TCRB CDR3s in all four CD4+ subsets of Type 1 diabetes patients.

Material: stem cell memory CD4+ T cells from blood. The TCR originated in a woman aged 30 to 39 with type 1 diabetes. The chain combines TRBV7-3 with TRBJ2-7; 14 nucleotides align to TRBD2. CDR3: CASSLTGTSGSPYEQYF. In DNA, the CDR3 is TGTGCCAGCAGCTTAACCGGGACTAGCGGGAGTCCCTACGAGCAGTACTTC.